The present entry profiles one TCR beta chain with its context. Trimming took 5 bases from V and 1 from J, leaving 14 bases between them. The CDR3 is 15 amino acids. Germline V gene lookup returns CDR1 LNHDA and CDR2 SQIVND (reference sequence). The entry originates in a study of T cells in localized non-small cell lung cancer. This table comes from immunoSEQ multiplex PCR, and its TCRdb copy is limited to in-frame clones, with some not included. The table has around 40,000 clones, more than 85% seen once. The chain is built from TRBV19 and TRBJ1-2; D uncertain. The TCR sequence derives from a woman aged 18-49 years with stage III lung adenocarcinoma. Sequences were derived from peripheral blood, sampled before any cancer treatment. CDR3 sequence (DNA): TGTGCCAGTAGTCCCGCAGGTCCCCTTAACTATGGCTACACCTTC. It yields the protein CASSPAGPLNYGYTF.